One TCR beta chain is described in this entry. Its target is not known. This sample stems from a study of blood T cells in healthy people across ages. Study-wide points: Observed TCR beta diversity per million T cells went down as age went up. This fall followed a roughly linear course with age.

The CDR3 has 17 amino acids. The V end lost 6 bases, the J end lost 0 bases, and 20 bases lay between the germline ends. Then a second PCR, running roughly 6 to 12 cycles, was carried out with a sample-barcoded 5' primer and a J-beta primer mix. TCRdb independently ran MiXCR on the 5' RACE reads; one entry per CDR3 protein. The sample shows hundreds of thousands of distinct CDR3 sequences, nearly 60% of them seen only once. Specimen: blood. The V call is TRBV12-3 or TRBV12-4, the J call TRBJ1-2; D is ambiguous. This clonotype originated in a man younger than 45 in good health. The DNA for the CDR3 is TGTGCCAGCAGCCCCCGTATGGTGTGGGGATCTAACTATGGCTACACCTTC. It codes for CASSPRMVWGSNYGYTF.